This T cell receptor beta chain stems from a study of blood T cell repertoires in COVID-19. Across the study: Acute and convalescent COVID-19 specimens originated in the United States, Italy and Spain. T cells, B-cell-depleted T cells, or PBMCs supplied cDNA or gDNA.

CDR1 MDHEN and CDR2 SYDVKM come from the germline V gene. J gave up 9 bases and V 7 bases, and 6 bases lay outside the gene matches. This CDR3 has 14 residues. Study processing details: Amplifying reference gene primers gave estimates of nucleated cell counts. Here immunoSEQ multiplex PCR was the method, and the copy in TCRdb shows in-frame clones only, minus some. The V and J calls and clone size were taken over from that table, and D and trimming were inferred from the DNA. The sample includes roughly 86,000 clones, approximately 86% of them seen just once. It was during active infection that Seattle patients were enrolled and then longitudinally followed.

This TCR was recovered from a woman of 80 years or more with COVID-19, enrolled during active disease. The chain links TRBV28 to TRBJ2-1; 13 nucleotides align to TRBD2. Sequencing input: peripheral blood. CDR3 in amino acids: CASTGLAGASEQFF. Here the CDR3 DNA reads TGTGCCAGCACCGGACTAGCGGGAGCAAGTGAGCAGTTCTTC.